These T cell receptor beta chains were read from a single sample in a study of cytomegalovirus exposure and HLA in healthy donors. Profiled with immunoSEQ multiplex PCR; TCRdb holds only in-frame clones, not every one. This sample has roughly 200,000 clones, with under 9.5% found just once. Sequenced sample: PBMCs. These receptors originate from a woman aged 25-40 years in good health and CMV-seropositive. Both conserved end residues are part of each CDR3. The order of the fields is J gene, D gene, V gene, clone size, CDR3 protein, CDR3 DNA. D genes are given only for firm matches. A clone size is listed for some rows: how often the clone was seen (once, few, many), or a class if it is expanded.

TRBJ1-1,-,TRBV18,-,CASSPIAGKAFF,TGTGCCAGCTCACCGATTGCAGGGAAAGCTTTCTTT
TRBJ1-1,TRBD1,TRBV2,-,CASSESRGTGGWNTEAFF,TGTGCCAGCAGTGAGTCGCGAGGGACAGGAGGGTGGAACACTGAAGCTTTCTTT
TRBJ2-2,-,TRBV4-2,few,CASPSNTGELFF,TGTGCCAGCCCATCCAACACCGGGGAGCTGTTTTTT
TRBJ2-1,-,TRBV6-1,few,CASRRGGEDEQFF,TGTGCCAGCAGAAGAGGGGGGGAGGATGAGCAGTTCTTC
TRBJ2-7,-,TRBV6-5,-,CASTLGGSYEQYF,TGTGCCAGCACCTTAGGCGGCTCCTACGAGCAGTACTTC
TRBJ2-3,TRBD2,TRBV5-8,few,CASSSWTSGPTDTQYF,TGTGCCAGCAGCTCCTGGACTAGCGGACCCACAGATACGCAGTATTTT
TRBJ1-1,-,TRBV11-3,few,CASSKTPNTEAFF,TGTGCCAGCAGCAAGACACCGAACACTGAAGCTTTCTTT
TRBJ2-7,-,TRBV2,few,CASSERRVVTYEQYF,TGTGCCAGCAGTGAAAGGAGGGTAGTGACCTACGAGCAGTACTTC
TRBJ2-1,-,TRBV19,few,CASSITAQGVNEQFF,TGTGCCAGTAGTATAACAGCACAGGGTGTTAATGAGCAGTTCTTC
TRBJ2-7,-,TRBV4-1,-,CASSRGQSTYEQYF,TGCGCCAGCAGCCGAGGACAGTCAACCTACGAGCAGTACTTC
TRBJ2-3,-,TRBV5-1,few,CASSASGTQTDTQYF,TGCGCCAGCAGCGCCTCCGGGACTCAAACAGATACGCAGTATTTT
TRBJ2-2,TRBD1,TRBV25-1,few,CASSAGGTGELFF,TGTGCCAGCTCGGCAGGGGGCACCGGGGAGCTGTTTTTT
TRBJ2-1,-,TRBV4-2,-,CASSQGTYEQFF,TGTGCCAGCAGCCAAGGGACTTATGAGCAGTTCTTC
TRBJ2-3,TRBD2,TRBV15,-,CATSRRLAGGDTQYF,TGTGCCACCAGCAGAAGACTAGCGGGAGGAGATACGCAGTATTTT
TRBJ1-3,-,TRBV2,few,CASSEQGGSGNTIYF,TGTGCCAGCAGTGAGCAGGGTGGCTCTGGAAACACCATATATTTT
TRBJ2-5,TRBD2,TRBV4-2,few,CASSQDDQAGVRETQYF,TGTGCCAGCAGCCAAGATGATCAAGCGGGAGTCCGAGAGACCCAGTACTTC
TRBJ2-1,TRBD2,TRBV4-1,few,CASSQDWGLAGVNEQFF,TGCGCCAGCAGCCAAGATTGGGGACTAGCGGGAGTTAATGAGCAGTTCTTC
TRBJ2-7,TRBD1,TRBV2,-,CASRRGTGAAYEQYF,TGTGCCAGCAGGAGGGGGACAGGGGCAGCCTACGAGCAGTACTTC
TRBJ1-1,TRBD1,TRBV28,-,CASTRGTGGARTEAFF,TGTGCCAGCACCCGGGGGACAGGGGGCGCGAGGACTGAAGCTTTCTTT
TRBJ2-1,TRBD2,TRBV2,-,CASTPRASGLTRVQSSYNEQFF,TGTGCCAGCACCCCACGGGCTAGCGGACTAACTCGTGTACAAAGCTCCTACAATGAGCAGTTCTTC
TRBJ2-2,TRBD1,TRBV9,few,CASSFPTGAGGELFF,TGTGCCAGCAGCTTTCCCACAGGGGCGGGCGGGGAGCTGTTTTTT
TRBJ1-5,TRBD1,TRBV19,few,CASRPDRGQGASNQPQHF,TGTGCCAGTAGACCGGATAGGGGGCAGGGGGCTAGCAATCAGCCCCAGCATTTT
TRBJ2-5,TRBD2,TRBV4-1,-,CASSRGGRGTRETQYF,TGCGCCAGCAGCCGCGGGGGGCGGGGAACACGAGAGACCCAGTACTTC